The rows below give T cell receptor beta chains drawn from one sample of a study of OX40 agonist ivuxolimab in advanced cancers. Libraries were prepared by immunoSEQ multiplex PCR; TCRdb keeps only in-frame clonotypes and omits some of them. This sample has 100,000 to 150,000 clones; 85% to 95% occur once, and the top ten carry 0.7% to 0.85%. The material sequenced was CD4+ or CD8+ T cells sorted from blood, taken in a trial of the OX40 agonist ivuxolimab. These receptors were taken from an adult with an advanced solid tumor such as melanoma, head and neck, liver or kidney cancer. The CDR3 runs from the conserved cysteine through the conserved F or W. A D gene is named only where the DNA matches it firmly. Size tells how often a clone was seen (once, few, many) or the class of an expanded clone, and some rows leave it out.

size	D	V	J	DNA	CDR3
-	-	TRBV10-1	TRBJ2-2	TGCGCCAGCAGACCCGTGGCGAACACCGGGGAGCTGTTTTTT	CASRPVANTGELFF
-	-	TRBV27	TRBJ2-7	TGTGCCAGCAGTTTATCCCCACACAGATACGAGCAGTACTTC	CASSLSPHRYEQYF
-	TRBD1	TRBV18	TRBJ1-1	TGTGCCAGTCAAGAACAGGGGCAGTTCTACACTGAAGCTTTCTTT	CASQEQGQFYTEAFF
-	-	TRBV27	TRBJ1-1	TGTGCCAGCAGAAAAAAGGACAAGAACACTGAAGCTTTCTTT	CASRKKDKNTEAFF
-	TRBD1	TRBV7-6	TRBJ1-4	TGTGCCAGCAGCACCGAAGCAGGGGGCCGCGGTGAAAAACTGTTTTTT	CASSTEAGGRGEKLFF
-	-	TRBV6-1	TRBJ2-7	TGTGCCAGCAGTGAAGGTTTAGCAGGAGGCTACGAGCAGTACTTC	CASSEGLAGGYEQYF
once	-	TRBV6-5	TRBJ2-7	TGTGCCAGCAACGACAGACGCTCCTACGAGCAGTACTTC	CASNDRRSYEQYF
-	-	TRBV10-3	TRBJ2-2	TGTGCCATCAGTGATACCGGGGAGCTGTTTTTT	CAISDTGELFF
-	-	TRBV5-1	TRBJ1-1	TGCGCCAGCAGCTTGGTAGGCGGTAGATCGGGGGCTGAAGCTTTCTTT	CASSLVGGRSGAEAFF
-	TRBD1	TRBV19	TRBJ2-1	TGTGCCAGTAGTACGTCCGGGACAGGGAAGTATGAGCAGTTCTTC	CASSTSGTGKYEQFF
-	-	TRBV4-3	TRBJ2-7	TGCGCCAGCAGCCAGTTCCATCTTAAAATGGGGGAGCAGTACTTC	CASSQFHLKMGEQYF
-	-	TRBV2	TRBJ1-5	TGTGCCAGCCATACGGACAGCCGCAATCAGCCCCAGCATTTT	CASHTDSRNQPQHF
-	-	TRBV4-3	TRBJ1-1	TGCGCCAGCAGCCAAGCCGGGAGGGGGACTGAAGCTTTCTTT	CASSQAGRGTEAFF
-	TRBD2	TRBV7-3	TRBJ2-3	TGTGCCAGCAGCTCTCAGCGGGAGGCGGGCACAGATACGCAGTATTTT	CASSSQREAGTDTQYF
-	TRBD2	TRBV5-4	TRBJ2-3	TGTGCCAGCAGCTTTGGGACTAGACCCCTCGGGCAGTATTTT	CASSFGTRPLGQYF
-	TRBD1	TRBV7-3	TRBJ2-4	TGTGCCAGCAGCCGCGATCCCGGGACAGGGAACATTCAGTACTTC	CASSRDPGTGNIQYF